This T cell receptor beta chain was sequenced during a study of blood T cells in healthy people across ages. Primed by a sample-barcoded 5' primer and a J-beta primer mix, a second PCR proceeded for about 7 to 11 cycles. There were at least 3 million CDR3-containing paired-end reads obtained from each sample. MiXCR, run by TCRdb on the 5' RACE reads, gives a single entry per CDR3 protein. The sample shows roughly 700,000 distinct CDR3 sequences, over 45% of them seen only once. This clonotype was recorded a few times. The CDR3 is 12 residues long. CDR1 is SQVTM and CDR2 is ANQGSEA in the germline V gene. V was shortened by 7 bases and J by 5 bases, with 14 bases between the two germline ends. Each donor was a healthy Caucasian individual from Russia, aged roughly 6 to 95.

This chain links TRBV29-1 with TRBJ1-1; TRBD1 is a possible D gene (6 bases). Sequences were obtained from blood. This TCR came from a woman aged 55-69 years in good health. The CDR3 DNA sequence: TGCAGCGCCCAAGAAGGGGGGACTGAAGCTTTCTTT. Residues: CSAQEGGTEAFF.